Presented here are 30 T cell receptor beta chains from one specimen sequenced in a study of T cell repertoires in cytomegalovirus infection. No cognate antigen is known for these TCRs. MiXCR was run by TCRdb on the reads, yielding one entry per CDR3 protein. This table holds hundreds of thousands of distinct CDR3 sequences, roughly 30% found once. The input for sequencing was cultured PBMCs, taken from culture after CMV antigen stimulation. All receptors come from a human donor in good health (CMV status not recorded). Some clones in this sample may be carry-over from other donors' samples.

J is TRBJ1-1 and V is TRBV10-2, with D uncertain. The CDR3 sequence is 12 residues long. Germline values: CDR1 WSHSY, CDR2 SAAADI. V was clipped by 6 bases and J by 2 bases, with 7 bases between them. The CDR3 DNA reads as TGCGCCAGCAGACCCGTCAACACTGAAGCTTTCTTT. Residues: CASRPVNTEAFF.

The table lists this clonotype with a few counts. This chain joins TRBV5-4 and TRBJ1-1; unclear D gene. Germline V lookup: CDR1 SGHNT, CDR2 YYREEE (reference sequence). Trimming pared 2 bases from V and 6 bases from J, leaving 8 bases between. The CDR3 contains 12 residues. The CDR3 DNA reads as TGTGCCAGCAGCTTAGGTAGGGCTGAAGCTTTCTTT. It yields the protein CASSLGRAEAFF.

This clonotype was detected a few times. The chain links TRBV5-4 to TRBJ2-7, with D possibly TRBD2 on 6 matching bases. From germline, CDR1 is SGHNT and CDR2 YYREEE (reference sequence). This CDR3 is 15 amino acids long. Trimming removed 5 bases at V and 0 bases at J, with 15 bases between. CDR3 sequence: CASSRDSGSSYEQYF. The CDR3 coding sequence is TGTGCCAGCAGTCGGGACTCCGGGAGCTCCTACGAGCAGTACTTC. The variable domain in full, with the rest retrieved from reference TRBV5-4 and TRBJ2-7, is ETGVTQSPTHLIKTRGQQVTLRCSSQSGHNTVSWYQQALGQGPQFIFQYYREEENGRGNFPPRFSGLQFPNYSSELNVNALELDDSALYLCASSRDSGSSYEQYFGPGTRLTVT.

Ten or more counts support this clonotype. The chain is built from TRBV7-6 and TRBJ2-1; D call uncertain. The CDR3 spans 12 residues. Trimming removed 4 bases at V and 8 bases at J, with 9 bases between. Germline V gene sequence: CDR1 SGHVS, CDR2 FNYEAQ. The DNA for the CDR3 is TGTGCCAGCAGCTCCAGATCTTATGAGCAGTTCTTC. Translating it yields CASSSRSYEQFF.

The chain links TRBV6-6 to TRBJ2-1; 13 bases fit TRBD2. V gave up 10 bases and J gave up 7 bases; unmatched junction bases: 10. CDR3 length: 15 residues. Germline CDR1 MNHNY, CDR2 SVGAGI (reference sequence). CDR3 nucleotides: TGTGCCACCGGCTTACTAGCGGGAGGGCCGAATGAGCAGTTCTTC. Its translation: CATGLLAGGPNEQFF.

V and J are TRBV6-2 or TRBV6-3 and TRBJ2-3; D unclear. Trimming took off 6 bases at V and 0 bases at J, with 10 bases between the two ends. Germline CDR1 reads MNHEY; CDR2 reads SVGEGT. The length of the CDR3 is 14 residues. The CDR3 sequence is CASSWAGSTDTQYF. The CDR3 nucleotides are TGTGCCAGCAGCTGGGCAGGTAGCACAGATACGCAGTATTTT.

V is TRBV19 and J is TRBJ1-2; perhaps TRBD1 as D (5 bases). Per germline, CDR1 LNHDA and CDR2 SQIVND (reference sequence). This CDR3 region has 14 residues. V lost 5 bases and J lost 4, with 14 bases in between. CDR3: CASSFGASGYGYTF. The CDR3 DNA reads as TGTGCCAGTAGTTTCGGGGCCTCAGGCTATGGCTACACCTTC.

This chain connects TRBV7-2 to TRBJ1-4; no definite D call. V lost 5 bases and J 5 bases, leaving 9 bases between the germline ends. Germline V lookup: CDR1 SGHTA, CDR2 FQGNSA. The CDR3 extends over 13 amino acids. The CDR3 bases are TGTGCCAGCAGCCCGGGCGTAAATGAAAAACTGTTTTTT. This sequence encodes CASSPGVNEKLFF.

This clonotype has just a few counts. This sequence joins TRBV4-1 and TRBJ1-5, with unresolved D. The CDR3 sequence is 16 residues long. Germline values: CDR1 MGHRA, CDR2 YSYEKL. V shed 1 base and J shed 2 bases, with 12 bases lying between them. CDR3 region: CASSQVAIEGNQPQHF. CDR3 DNA sequence: TGCGCCAGCAGCCAAGTGGCGATCGAGGGCAATCAGCCCCAGCATTTT.

This clonotype has a handful of counts. The rearrangement uses TRBV6-1 and TRBJ1-5, with D unclear. Germline assignment: CDR1 MNHNS and CDR2 SASEGT. V lost 1 base, J lost 10 bases, and 11 bases lay in between. The CDR3 contains 13 residues. The CDR3 is CASSEDRAVPQHF. The CDR3 coding sequence is TGTGCCAGCAGTGAAGATAGGGCAGTACCCCAGCATTTT.

This sequence joins TRBV6-2 or TRBV6-3 and TRBJ2-1; D is perhaps TRBD1 or TRBD2 (6 bases each). The CDR3 is made up of 11 amino acids. Germline assignment: CDR1 MNHEY and CDR2 SVGEGT. Trimming took 6 bases from V and 9 from J, leaving 9 bases between them. The CDR3 loop is CASRGGIEQFF. The DNA of the CDR3 is TGTGCCAGCAGGGGGGGCATTGAGCAGTTCTTC.

A single count supports this clonotype. CDR3 in amino acids: CASSIVSGGANEQFF. CDR3 sequence (DNA): TGTGCCAGTAGTATCGTTAGCGGGGGGGCGAATGAGCAGTTCTTC. The V call is TRBV19, the J call TRBJ2-1; TRBD2 aligns across 11 bases. The CDR3 loop spans 15 amino acids. The trim removed 3 bases at V and 7 bases at J, leaving 5 bases unmatched. Germline V gene sequence: CDR1 LNHDA, CDR2 SQIVND (reference sequence).

This clonotype was detected only a few times. J is TRBJ2-1 and V is TRBV5-1; 13 nucleotides align to TRBD2. V was pared by 4 bases and J by 10 bases, with 8 bases of the junction left unmatched. CDR1 is SGHRS, CDR2 YFSETQ, per germline. The CDR3 totals 15 residues. The DNA of the CDR3 is TGCGCCAGCAGCATGGGACTAGCGGGGCCCGAGGAGCAGTTCTTC. This codes for CASSMGLAGPEEQFF.

This clonotype was picked up a small number of times. This sequence joins TRBV20-1 and TRBJ1-2; D is undetermined. The CDR3 has 11 residues. V was trimmed by 8 bases and J by 4 bases, leaving 11 bases between them. Per the germline V gene, CDR1 is DFQATT and CDR2 is SNEGSKA (reference sequence). CDR3 sequence reads: CSLHTTYGYTF. Here the CDR3 DNA reads TGCAGTCTCCACACGACCTATGGCTACACCTTC.

The chain carries TRBV7-2 and TRBJ2-5; no reliable D call. Between the trimmed V and J ends, which lost 4 bases and 6 bases, there was a span of 12 bases. The CDR3 extends over 13 amino acids. CDR1 is SGHTA, CDR2 FQGNSA, per germline. This chain's CDR3 is CASSSTRRQTQYF. Written as DNA, the CDR3 is TGTGCCAGCAGCTCGACTCGACGGCAGACCCAGTACTTC.

This chain connects TRBV4-3 to TRBJ2-3; 7 positions match TRBD2. V dropped 6 bases and J dropped 0; count of bases not matched to a gene: 6. This CDR3 spans 15 amino acids. Germline CDR1 reads LGHNA; CDR2 reads YSLEER. CDR3 in amino acids: CASRERDYSTDTQYF. CDR3 DNA: TGCGCCAGCAGGGAAAGGGACTATAGCACAGATACGCAGTATTTT.

V gene TRBV29-1 combines with J gene TRBJ1-2, with D uncertain. V was pared by 6 bases and J by 8 bases, with 10 bases between. The CDR3 has 10 amino acids. In germline, CDR1 is SQVTM, CDR2 ANQGSEA. DNA of the CDR3: TGCAGCGTCGACGGGCCGGGCTACACCTTC. Residues: CSVDGPGYTF.

V and J are TRBV2 and TRBJ2-5, with TRBD1 as a possible D gene (6 bases). Deletions cut 6 bases from V and 2 bases from J, with 16 bases between. CDR1 is SNHLY, CDR2 FYNNEI, per germline. The CDR3 totals 15 residues. DNA for the CDR3: TGTGCCAGCAGCCCACAGGGTAGGAATCAAGAGACCCAGTACTTC. It codes for CASSPQGRNQETQYF.

The V gene is TRBV7-9, the J gene TRBJ2-1; D is unresolved. Germline CDR1 reads SEHNR; CDR2 reads FQNEAQ (reference sequence). This CDR3 is 14 amino acids long. Trimming shortened V by 8 bases and J by 4 bases, and 15 bases separated the two germline ends. CDR3 protein: CASVWSSAYNEQFF. The CDR3 DNA reads as TGTGCCAGCGTTTGGTCTAGTGCATACAATGAGCAGTTCTTC.

The chain carries TRBV19 and TRBJ1-2; 7 bases are shared with TRBD1. CDR1 LNHDA and CDR2 SQIVND come from the germline V gene (reference sequence). This CDR3 is built from 15 residues. The V segment lost 5 bases and the J segment 6 bases; nucleotides outside the gene matches: 12. CDR3 in amino acids: CASSPGYDRADGYTF. The CDR3 region has the DNA TGTGCCAGTAGTCCTGGATACGACAGGGCAGATGGCTACACCTTC.

This chain joins TRBV5-1 and TRBJ2-1, with 13 bases fitting TRBD2. The J segment lost 7 bases and the V segment lost 3 bases, leaving 10 bases of the junction unmatched. The V gene's germline CDR1 is SGHRS and CDR2 YFSETQ. The CDR3 loop spans 17 amino acids. The CDR3, as DNA: TGCGCCAGCAGCTCCCTCACCGGGACTAGCGGGATTAATGAGCAGTTCTTC. Its translation is CASSSLTGTSGINEQFF.

The chain recombines TRBV6-1 with TRBJ1-3, with a tentative D call TRBD1 (6 bases). Germline V gene lookup returns CDR1 MNHNS and CDR2 SASEGT. The V end lost 6 bases, the J end lost 10 bases, and 16 bases lay between the germline ends. The CDR3 covers 13 residues. CDR3 nucleotides: TGTGCCAGCAGCGCGGACAGCGTTAGGACCATATATTTT. Translation gives CASSADSVRTIYF.

The chain joins TRBV19 to TRBJ1-1; D ambiguous. CDR3 length: 10 residues. V was shortened by 7 bases and J by 5 bases, with 5 bases between the two germline ends. Germline V gives CDR1 LNHDA, CDR2 SQIVND (reference sequence). CDR3 loop: CASMATEAFF. CDR3 coding DNA: TGTGCCAGTATGGCTACTGAAGCTTTCTTT.

The chain's CDR3 is CASTLGALNTEAFF. The CDR3 nucleotides are TGTGCCAGCACCCTCGGGGCCTTGAACACTGAAGCTTTCTTT. The rearrangement uses TRBV12-3 or TRBV12-4 and TRBJ1-1; D may be TRBD1 (5 bases). Deletions cut 7 bases from V and 0 bases from J, with 12 bases between. The CDR3 runs to 14 residues.

Note on this clonotype: The CDR3 end shows no conserved phenylalanine or tryptophan, and so a read error is likely. The rearrangement uses TRBV11-3 and TRBJ2-1, with D perhaps assigned TRBD1 or TRBD2 (5 bases each). The CDR3 sequence is 12 residues long. The V end lost 4 bases, the J end lost 8 bases, and 9 bases lay between the germline ends. CDR1 and CDR2 (germline): SGHNT, YENEEA. CDR3 in amino acids: CASSSGAHEQFL. The CDR3 DNA is TGTGCCAGCAGCTCCGGGGCCCATGAGCAGTTCCTC.

This clonotype was counted between two and nine times. Its ends do not fully match the called genes, so a read error is possible. The chain employs TRBV6-5 and TRBJ2-5; D is undetermined. Germline V gene lookup returns CDR1 MNHEY and CDR2 SVGAGI. This CDR3 region has 11 residues. For the CDR3, the DNA is TGTGCCAGCAGTTCTCGTCAGACACAGTACTTC. It is translated as CASSSRQTQYF.

This rearrangement joins TRBV5-1 to TRBJ2-7; D call uncertain. Trimming removed 0 bases from V and 5 bases from J, with 15 bases in between. The V gene's germline CDR1 is SGHRS and CDR2 YFSETQ. This CDR3 has 15 residues. CDR3 nucleotide sequence: TGCGCCAGCAGCTTGGGTACGGCTGCCGAGAACGAGCAGTACTTC. Its translation: CASSLGTAAENEQYF.

The rearrangement uses TRBV5-6 and TRBJ1-1; no clear D gene. Deletions cut 2 bases from V and 4 bases from J, with 15 bases between. CDR3 length: 15 residues. Germline V lookup: CDR1 SGHDT, CDR2 YYEEEE. The CDR3 nucleotides read TGTGCCAGCAGCTTTTCCGGTATACGCGGCACTGAAGCTTTCTTT. Its protein product is CASSFSGIRGTEAFF.

At least ten counts were recorded for this clonotype. This sequence joins TRBV7-2 and TRBJ1-6; D call uncertain. Trimming took off 3 bases at V and 10 bases at J, with 19 bases between the two ends. The CDR3 runs to 16 residues. Germline V lookup: CDR1 SGHTA, CDR2 FQGNSA. CDR3 in amino acids: CASSLEAVKTGSPLHF. The DNA of the CDR3 is TGTGCCAGCAGCTTGGAGGCGGTGAAAACGGGATCACCCCTCCACTTT.

The chain employs TRBV4-2 and TRBJ2-3; 7 nucleotides line up with TRBD1. Looked up from germline, CDR1 is LGHNA and CDR2 is YNFKEQ. The CDR3 has 16 residues. V lost 0 bases, J lost 3 bases, and 6 bases stayed unmatched. In DNA form, the CDR3 reads TGTGCCAGCAGCCAAGACCGACAGGGTTGGACAGATACGCAGTATTTT. Translation: CASSQDRQGWTDTQYF.